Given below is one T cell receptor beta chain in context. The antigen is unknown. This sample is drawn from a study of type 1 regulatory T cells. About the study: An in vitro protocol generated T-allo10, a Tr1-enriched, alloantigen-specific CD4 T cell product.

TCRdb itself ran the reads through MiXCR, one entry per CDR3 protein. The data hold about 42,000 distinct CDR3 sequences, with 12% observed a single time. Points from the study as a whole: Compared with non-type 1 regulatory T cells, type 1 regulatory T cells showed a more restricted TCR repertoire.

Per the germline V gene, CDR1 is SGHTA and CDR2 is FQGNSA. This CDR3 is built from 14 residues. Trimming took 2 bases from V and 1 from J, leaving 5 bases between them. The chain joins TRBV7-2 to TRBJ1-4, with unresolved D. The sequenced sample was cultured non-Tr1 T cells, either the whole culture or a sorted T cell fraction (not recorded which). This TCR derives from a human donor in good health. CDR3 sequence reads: CASSLQRTNEKLFF. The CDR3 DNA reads TGTGCCAGCAGCTTACAGAGAACTAATGAAAAACTGTTTTTT.